A single sample gave rise to the 25 T cell receptor beta chains below, sequenced in a study of OX40 agonist ivuxolimab in advanced cancers. Profiling relied on immunoSEQ multiplex PCR, and the TCRdb table lists in-frame clones only, not all of them. The table has about 25,000 clones, roughly 83% seen once. The sample consisted of CD4+ or CD8+ T cells sorted from blood, taken in a trial of the OX40 agonist ivuxolimab. Every receptor here comes from an adult with an advanced solid tumor such as melanoma, head and neck, liver or kidney cancer.

This sequence joins TRBV7-6 and TRBJ2-7, with 12 bases matching TRBD2. The CDR3 contains 20 residues. Unmatched junction bases numbered 20, after V lost 5 bases and J lost 3 bases. From germline, CDR1 is SGHVS and CDR2 FNYEAQ. CDR3 loop: CASSPRVHKTSGGPNYEQYF. CDR3 DNA sequence: TGTGCCAGCAGCCCAAGAGTTCACAAAACTAGCGGGGGGCCAAACTACGAGCAGTACTTC.

This sequence joins TRBV19 and TRBJ1-1, with 7 positions matching TRBD1. The V segment lost 3 bases and the J segment 12 bases; nucleotides outside the gene matches: 4. This CDR3 contains 11 residues. Germline lookup yields CDR1 LNHDA and CDR2 SQIVND (reference sequence). Here the CDR3 reads CASSITGETFF. In DNA form, the CDR3 reads TGTGCCAGTAGTATCACAGGGGAGACTTTCTTT.

The chain has TRBV28 and TRBJ1-1, with 11 bases matching TRBD1. This CDR3 has 15 amino acids. The trim removed 5 bases at V and 4 bases at J, leaving 6 bases unmatched. CDR1 is MDHEN, CDR2 SYDVKM, per germline. This chain's CDR3 is CASSLSGTGGTEAFF. CDR3 DNA sequence: TGTGCCAGCAGTCTCTCCGGGACAGGGGGCACTGAAGCTTTCTTT. Full variable domain (remainder filled in from reference TRBV28 and TRBJ1-1): DVKVTQSSRYLVKRTGEKVFLECVQDMDHENMFWYRQDPGLGLRLIYFSYDVKMKEKGDIPEGYSVSREKKERFSLILESASTNQTSMYLCASSLSGTGGTEAFFGQGTRLTVV.

This clone was seen ten or more times. The chain uses TRBV11-2 and TRBJ2-1; the D call may be TRBD1 or TRBD2 (6 bases each). Trimming stripped 0 bases from V and 6 bases from J, with 12 bases between. The V gene's germline CDR1 is SGHAT and CDR2 FQNNGV. The CDR3 loop spans 15 amino acids. This CDR3 is CASSLEAGHFNEQFF. CDR3 bases: TGTGCCAGCAGCTTAGAGGCGGGACACTTCAATGAGCAGTTCTTC.

This rearrangement joins TRBV18 to TRBJ1-1, with 8 nucleotides matching TRBD1. Trimming at V came to 2 bases and at J to 7 bases, leaving 6 bases not matched to a gene. This CDR3 contains 14 residues. The germline V gene encodes CDR1 KGHSH and CDR2 LQKENI. The CDR3 spells CASSPFGTGYEAFF. The CDR3 DNA reads as TGTGCCAGCTCACCATTCGGGACAGGCTATGAAGCTTTCTTT.

This clone was detected only once. V usage is TRBV4-1 and J usage is TRBJ2-7, with a possible D match to TRBD1 (6 bases). The V gene's germline CDR1 is MGHRA and CDR2 YSYEKL. This CDR3 is built from 15 residues. Deletions cut 2 bases from V and 1 base from J, with 12 bases between. CDR3 nucleotides: TGCGCCAGCAGCCAACACCGGGACACTTCCTACGAGCAGTACTTC. Translation: CASSQHRDTSYEQYF.

CDR3 in amino acids: CASRDILAGGQFF. CDR3 sequence (DNA): TGTGCCAGCAGAGATATCCTAGCGGGGGGGCAGTTCTTC. The chain uses TRBV7-8 and TRBJ2-1, with 11 positions matching TRBD2. Germline values: CDR1 SGHVS, CDR2 FQNEAQ. V dropped 6 bases and J dropped 12; count of bases not matched to a gene: 7. The CDR3 consists of 13 residues.

The chain recombines TRBV27 with TRBJ2-1; tentatively, D is TRBD2 (5 bases). The germline gives CDR1 MNHEY, CDR2 SMNVEV (reference sequence). The CDR3 length is 16 residues. Trimming pared 3 bases from V and 2 bases from J, leaving 14 bases between. The CDR3, as DNA: TGTGCCAGCAGTTTGAGGGCGGGCCGCCCCTACAATGAGCAGTTCTTC. Amino acid sequence: CASSLRAGRPYNEQFF.

The V gene is TRBV11-3, the J gene TRBJ2-3, with D possibly TRBD2 on 6 matching bases. CDR3 size: 17 residues. The germline V gene encodes CDR1 SGHNT and CDR2 YENEEA. Trimming shortened V by 2 bases and J by 0 bases, and 15 bases separated the two germline ends. This CDR3 reads CASSLRRGPSSTDTQYF. DNA of the CDR3: TGTGCCAGCAGCTTAAGGCGGGGCCCCTCTAGCACAGATACGCAGTATTTT.

The chain has TRBV9 and TRBJ2-1; TRBD2 agrees at 8 bases. Per germline, CDR1 SGDLS and CDR2 YYNGEE. CDR3 size: 15 residues. The trim removed 6 bases at V and 4 bases at J, leaving 9 bases unmatched. CDR3 sequence (DNA): TGTGCCAGCACCCCCGGGGGGGCAGAGTACAATGAGCAGTTCTTC. It encodes CASTPGGAEYNEQFF. The full variable domain, rest sourced from reference TRBV9 and TRBJ2-1, is DSGVTQTPKHLITATGQRVTLRCSPRSGDLSVYWYQQSLDQGLQFLIQYYNGEERAKGNILERFSAQQFPDLHSELNLSSLELGDSALYFCASTPGGAEYNEQFFGPGTRLTVL.

This chain uses TRBV9 with TRBJ2-1, with D unresolved. Germline loops: CDR1 SGDLS, CDR2 YYNGEE. The CDR3 loop spans 12 amino acids. The V and J ends lost 0 bases and 5 bases respectively, with 3 bases between them. The CDR3 loop reads CASSVDDNEQFF. As DNA, the CDR3 is TGTGCCAGCAGCGTAGACGACAATGAGCAGTTCTTC.

V usage is TRBV23-1 and J usage is TRBJ2-1; weak D call: TRBD1 (5 bases). TRBV23-1 is an open reading frame whose function is uncertain. The V end lost 0 bases, the J end lost 2 bases, and 11 bases lay between the germline ends. CDR3 size: 16 residues. As DNA, the CDR3 is TGCGCCAGCAGTCAATCCAGGGTTACAGCCTACAATGAGCAGTTCTTC. Translating it yields CASSQSRVTAYNEQFF.

The CDR3 loop reads CASSHLRQARNSPLHF. CDR3 sequence (DNA): TGTGCCAGCAGCCACCTCAGACAGGCCCGAAATTCACCCCTCCACTTT. The genes are TRBV7-6 and TRBJ1-6; a possible D gene is TRBD1 (6 bases). The V end lost 5 bases, the J end lost 7 bases, and 18 bases lay between the germline ends. Germline assignment: CDR1 SGHVS and CDR2 FNYEAQ. This CDR3 is built from 16 residues.

The chain has TRBV4-1 and TRBJ2-2, with no clear D. This CDR3 spans 14 amino acids. V gave up 0 bases and J gave up 3 bases, with 5 bases separating them. In germline, CDR1 is MGHRA, CDR2 YSYEKL. The chain's CDR3 is CASSQDEYTGELFF. As DNA, the CDR3 is TGCGCCAGCAGCCAAGATGAGTACACCGGGGAGCTGTTTTTT.

By sample share, this clone is medium-sized (0.01 to 0.1%). The chain joins TRBV6-5 to TRBJ1-6; D gene ambiguous. Between the trimmed V and J ends, which lost 1 base and 6 bases, there was a span of 7 bases. The germline CDR1 and CDR2 sequences are MNHEY and SVGAGI. The CDR3 is 14 amino acids. This CDR3 reads CASSYFDGNSPLHF. CDR3 coding DNA: TGTGCCAGCAGTTACTTCGACGGTAATTCACCCCTCCACTTT.

The gene calls are TRBV11-2 and TRBJ1-4, with 7 nucleotides matching TRBD1. The CDR3 runs to 15 residues. Germline loops: CDR1 SGHAT, CDR2 FQNNGV. Trimming removed 0 bases from V and 7 bases from J; junction bases left unmatched: 5. CDR3 coding DNA: TGTGCCAGCAGCTTAGAGGACAGGCGGGGTGAAAAACTGTTTTTT. Translated, it gives CASSLEDRRGEKLFF.

This chain links TRBV4-2 with TRBJ2-7; 8 nucleotides match TRBD2. Germline V CDR1 and CDR2: LGHNA, YNFKEQ. The length of the CDR3 is 16 residues. V trimming: 4 bases; J trimming: 0 bases; junction bases outside the gene matches: 8. The CDR3 sequence: CASSPGVGLDSYEQYF. As DNA, the CDR3 is TGTGCCAGCAGCCCGGGTGTGGGACTAGACTCCTACGAGCAGTACTTC.

The chain joins TRBV2 to TRBJ2-5, with D possibly being TRBD2 (5 bases). The germline V gene has CDR1 SNHLY and CDR2 FYNNEI. The CDR3 covers 13 residues. Trimming cost V 4 bases and J 3 bases, with 9 bases left between them. The CDR3 DNA reads as TGTGCCAGCAGTGGAGGGCCAAAAGAGACCCAGTACTTC. It codes for CASSGGPKETQYF.

CDR3 loop: CAWSVYRRGTNEKLFF. The CDR3, as DNA: TGTGCCTGGAGTGTATACAGAAGGGGCACTAATGAAAAACTGTTTTTT. The rearrangement uses TRBV30 and TRBJ1-4; possibly TRBD1 for D (5 bases). Per germline, CDR1 GTSNPN and CDR2 SVGIG (reference sequence). This CDR3 has 16 residues. Trimming stripped 0 bases from V and 2 bases from J, with 13 bases between.

The chain couples TRBV10-2 to TRBJ2-3; perhaps D is TRBD1 or TRBD2 (5 bases each). This CDR3 is 15 amino acids long. CDR1 is WSHSY and CDR2 is SAAADI in the germline V gene. The V end lost 5 bases, the J end lost 4 bases, and 16 bases lay between the germline ends. The CDR3 region has the DNA TGCGCCAGCAGTCCGGGACGTAGCCCCCCAGATACGCAGTATTTT. It specifies CASSPGRSPPDTQYF.

This clone was detected only a few times. The chain combines TRBV28 with TRBJ1-1, with D unclear. This CDR3 has 11 amino acids. V lost 6 bases, J lost 1 base, and 3 bases lay in between. Germline loops: CDR1 MDHEN, CDR2 SYDVKM. The DNA for the CDR3 is TGTGCCAGCAGCCGGAACACTGAAGCTTTCTTT. Protein: CASSRNTEAFF.

The gene calls are TRBV5-1 and TRBJ2-3; the D is unclear. V shed 5 bases and J shed 3 bases, with 10 bases lying between them. CDR3 length: 13 amino acids. CDR1 and CDR2 from the germline V gene are SGHRS and YFSETQ. The CDR3 DNA reads TGCGCCAGCAGAGAAGGATTAACAGATACGCAGTATTTT. Its protein product is CASREGLTDTQYF.

This clone occurred once. V usage is TRBV27 and J usage is TRBJ1-2; perhaps TRBD1 as D (5 bases). With 7 bases removed from V and 7 bases from J, the gap between germline ends came to 19 bases. Germline loops: CDR1 MNHEY, CDR2 SMNVEV (reference sequence). This CDR3 has 14 amino acids. The CDR3 region is CASTDGGDGGGYTF. CDR3 nucleotides: TGTGCCAGCACCGACGGAGGGGATGGGGGTGGCTACACCTTC.

Regarding this clone: A read error may produce the germline difference seen at one junction end. The rearrangement uses TRBV7-7 and TRBJ2-5; 8 nucleotides align to TRBD2. From germline, CDR1 is SSHAT and CDR2 FNYEAQ (reference sequence). The length of the CDR3 is 16 residues. CDR3 region: CASSREGVGRQETQYF. CDR3 DNA sequence: TGTGCTAGCAGCCGGGAGGGGGTAGGGCGGCAAGAGACCCAGTACTTC.

V gene TRBV7-6 combines with J gene TRBJ2-1; D is possibly TRBD1 (6 bases). CDR1 and CDR2 (germline): SGHVS, FNYEAQ. The CDR3 is made up of 14 amino acids. Deletions cut 0 bases from V and 8 bases from J, with 11 bases between. CDR3 nucleotide sequence: TGTGCCAGCAGCTTAGCCCTCGAGGGGGATGAGCAGTTCTTC. This sequence encodes CASSLALEGDEQFF.